This entry is about one T cell receptor (beta chain). Its antigen remains unidentified. This entry belongs to a study of cytomegalovirus exposure and HLA in healthy donors. Regarding the study as a whole: Among TCR beta chains, those listed as cytomegalovirus-associated numbered approximately 150. Specificity for CMV antigens was confirmed in vitro for three of the CMV-associated chains.

The germline V gene encodes CDR1 SGHRS and CDR2 YFSETQ. V lost 0 bases, J lost 9 bases, and 10 bases lay in between. The CDR3 consists of 13 residues. Researchers ran the PCR with 60 Vbeta and 13 Jbeta primers. Produced via immunoSEQ multiplex PCR; TCRdb's table is partial and in-frame only. Of some 180,000 clones listed, about three quarters were seen once; the top ten hold around 1.6%. The chain links TRBV5-1 to TRBJ2-1, with a possible D match to TRBD1 (5 bases). This clonotype was obtained from a man aged 18 to 29 in good health and CMV-seronegative. Sequences were obtained from PBMCs. The CDR3 bases are TGCGCCAGCAGCTTGGTCAGTAGGGGTGAGCAGTTCTTC. Translating gives CASSLVSRGEQFF. Full variable domain (remainder filled in from reference TRBV5-1 and TRBJ2-1): KAGVTQTPRYLIKTRGQQVTLSCSPISGHRSVSWYQQTPGQGLQFLFEYFSETQRNKGNFPGRFSGRQFSNSRSEMNVSTLELGDSALYLCASSLVSRGEQFFGPGTRLTVL.